A selection of T cell receptor beta chains follows, all from one sample in a study of post-analysis software for immune sequencing data. MiXCR, applied by TCRdb to the PCR reads, yields one record per CDR3 protein. This sample has more than 450,000 distinct CDR3 sequences; 44% occur once, and the top ten carry 1.5% to 2%. The source material was blood. The receptor set was obtained from a girl aged 10 to 17 with multiple sclerosis. The CDR3 runs from the conserved cysteine through the conserved F or W. The D gene is left open where the match is weak. Some rows have no size entry. The others give once, few or many, or a class for an expanded clone.

d_call,clone_size,v_call,j_call,cdr3_aa,cdr3_nt
-,-,TRBV12-3/TRBV12-4,TRBJ1-6,CASTLGGRQLHF,TGTGCCAGCACCTTGGGAGGACGACAACTCCACTTT
TRBD2,few,TRBV5-1,TRBJ2-3,CASQGGSNTDTQYF,TGCGCCAGCCAGGGAGGGAGTAACACAGATACGCAGTATTTT
-,-,TRBV18,TRBJ1-1,CASFTGITNTEAFF,TGTGCCAGCTTTACAGGGATCACGAACACTGAAGCTTTCTTT
-,many,TRBV29-1,TRBJ2-5,CSVGPDGTQYF,TGCAGCGTTGGGCCGGACGGGACCCAGTACTTC
TRBD1,-,TRBV15,TRBJ1-3,CATSRDRGQGFGNTIYF,TGTGCCACCAGCAGAGATCGTGGACAGGGCTTTGGAAACACCATATATTTT
-,-,TRBV7-6,TRBJ2-3,CASSLDRSDWQYF,TGTGCCAGCAGCTTAGACCGGTCTGACTGGCAGTATTTT
-,-,TRBV3-1,TRBJ1-5,CASSQGTSNQPQHF,TGTGCCAGCAGCCAAGGTACTAGCAATCAGCCCCAGCATTTT
-,-,TRBV10-3,TRBJ2-7,CAIGLQGEQYF,TGTGCCATTGGTCTACAGGGCGAGCAGTACTTC
-,-,TRBV11-2,TRBJ2-7,CASTLLTGPYEQYF,TGTGCCAGCACATTATTAACAGGGCCCTACGAGCAGTACTTC
TRBD1,-,TRBV30,TRBJ2-5,CAWRGPGGAETQYF,TGTGCCTGGAGGGGACCAGGGGGAGCAGAGACCCAGTACTTC
TRBD1,-,TRBV5-1,TRBJ2-7,CASSPQTGQYEQYF,TGCGCCAGCAGCCCCCAGACAGGGCAATACGAGCAGTACTTC
-,few,TRBV5-1,TRBJ2-2,CASTSTGELFF,TGCGCCAGCACTAGCACCGGGGAGCTGTTTTTT
-,few,TRBV7-8,TRBJ2-1,CASSFRGYNEQFF,TGTGCCAGCAGCTTCCGAGGTTACAATGAGCAGTTCTTC
-,few,TRBV10-3,TRBJ2-1,CAISEANEQFF,TGTGCCATCAGTGAAGCCAATGAGCAGTTCTTC
TRBD1,few,TRBV6-6,TRBJ1-2,CASSYPEGQGAKGYTF,TGTGCCAGCAGTTACCCCGAAGGGCAGGGGGCAAAAGGCTACACCTTC
-,-,TRBV7-7,TRBJ2-5,CASTLGFRTEEPQETQYF,TGTGCCAGCACCCTAGGGTTCAGGACAGAAGAACCCCAAGAGACCCAGTACTTC
-,few,TRBV5-1,TRBJ2-7,CASSHGSQGSYEQYF,TGCGCCAGCAGCCACGGGAGTCAGGGCTCCTACGAGCAGTACTTC
-,few,TRBV6-5,TRBJ1-2,CATSRATNYGYTF,TGTGCCACCAGTCGAGCGACTAACTATGGCTACACCTTC
-,few,TRBV7-8,TRBJ2-7,CASSLTEDHSYEQYF,TGTGCCAGCAGCTTGACAGAGGACCACTCCTACGAGCAGTACTTC
-,few,TRBV12-3/TRBV12-4,TRBJ1-1,CASSFRGLPAFF,TGTGCCAGCAGTTTTCGGGGCCTCCCAGCTTTCTTT
-,-,TRBV2,TRBJ2-3,CASSGTDLPSTDTQYF,TGTGCCAGCAGCGGCACCGACCTACCTAGCACAGATACGCAGTATTTT
-,few,TRBV5-1,TRBJ2-7,CASSLGDDSYEQYF,TGCGCCAGCAGCTTGGGGGACGACTCCTACGAGCAGTACTTC
-,-,TRBV5-1,TRBJ2-3,CASSWQASGTDTQYF,TGCGCCAGCAGCTGGCAGGCTAGCGGCACAGATACGCAGTATTTT
-,few,TRBV5-5,TRBJ2-3,CASSPRPGADTQYF,TGTGCCAGCAGCCCCCGACCCGGGGCAGATACGCAGTATTTT
-,few,TRBV7-9,TRBJ2-6,CASSLVISGANVLTF,TGTGCCAGCAGCTTGGTTATCTCTGGGGCCAACGTCCTGACTTTC
-,-,TRBV5-6,TRBJ2-2,CASSLTANTGELFF,TGTGCCAGCAGCTTAACAGCTAACACCGGGGAGCTGTTTTTT
-,many,TRBV5-1,TRBJ2-6,CASSLVGSGANVLTF,TGTGCCAGCAGCTTGGTTGGCTCCGGGGCCAACGTCCTGACTTTC
-,-,TRBV5-1,TRBJ2-1,CANMVGQECNEQFF,TGTGCCAACATGGTGGGCCAGGAATGCAATGAGCAGTTCTTC
TRBD2,few,TRBV11-1,TRBJ2-1,CASSWTAGAYNEQFF,TGTGCCAGCAGCTGGACGGCGGGGGCCTACAATGAGCAGTTCTTC
TRBD1,-,TRBV7-9,TRBJ2-5,CASSLGVGTGNQETQYF,TGTGCCAGCAGCTTAGGAGTCGGGACAGGGAACCAAGAGACCCAGTACTTC
-,-,TRBV7-9,TRBJ1-1,CASSSITQRGAFF,TGTGCCAGCAGCTCCATCACCCAGCGGGGAGCTTTCTTT
-,few,TRBV7-9,TRBJ1-2,CASSPDAGRINYGYTF,TGTGCCAGCAGCCCGGACGCGGGACGGATTAACTATGGCTACACCTTC
TRBD2,-,TRBV3-1,TRBJ2-1,CASSTTGLAGGNEQFF,TGTGCCAGCAGCACAACCGGACTAGCGGGGGGCAATGAGCAGTTCTTC
TRBD1,-,TRBV28,TRBJ2-1,CATLGWDSNEQFF,TGTGCCACCCTGGGGTGGGACAGCAATGAGCAGTTCTTC
-,few,TRBV12-3/TRBV12-4,TRBJ2-7,CASSVSYHASEQYF,TGTGCCAGCAGTGTCTCCTACCACGCCAGCGAGCAGTACTTC
-,-,TRBV7-2,TRBJ2-1,CASRDRQGEQFF,TGTGCCAGCAGGGACCGTCAAGGGGAGCAGTTCTTC